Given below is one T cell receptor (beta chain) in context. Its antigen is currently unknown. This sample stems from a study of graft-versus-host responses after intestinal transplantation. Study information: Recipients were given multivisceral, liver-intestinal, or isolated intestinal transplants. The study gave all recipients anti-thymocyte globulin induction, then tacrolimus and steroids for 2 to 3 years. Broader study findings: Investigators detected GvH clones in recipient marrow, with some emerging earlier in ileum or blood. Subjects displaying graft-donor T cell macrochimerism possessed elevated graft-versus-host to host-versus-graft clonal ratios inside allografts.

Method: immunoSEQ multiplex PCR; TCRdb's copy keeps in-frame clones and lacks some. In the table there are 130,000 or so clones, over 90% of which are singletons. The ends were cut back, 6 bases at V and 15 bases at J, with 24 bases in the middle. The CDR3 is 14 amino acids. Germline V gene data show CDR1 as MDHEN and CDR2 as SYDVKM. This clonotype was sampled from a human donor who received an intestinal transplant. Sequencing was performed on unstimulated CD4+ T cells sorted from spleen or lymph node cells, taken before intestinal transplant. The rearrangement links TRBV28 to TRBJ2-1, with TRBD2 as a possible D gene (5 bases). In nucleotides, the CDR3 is TGTGCCAGCAGGCATGGTGAGGGCCCTGGGGTTGCGTTCTTC. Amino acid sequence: CASRHGEGPGVAFF.